Listed below are T cell receptor beta chains from one sample, sequenced in a study of CXCR3-negative and CXCR3-positive naive CD8 T cells. Each CDR3 protein gets one entry in TCRdb, which reprocessed the 5' RACE reads and gives no DNA. The listing contains approximately 96,000 distinct CDR3 sequences. The sequenced material came from naive CXCR3+ CD8+ T cells from blood. These receptors were obtained from a human donor in good health. Some clones in this sample may be carry-over from other donors' samples. Each CDR3 is given with its conserved first and last residue.

j_gene	v_gene	CDR3aa
TRBJ2-7	TRBV12-3/TRBV12-4	CASSLGEGIEQYF
TRBJ1-6	TRBV12-3/TRBV12-4	CASTPGIYGNSPLHF
TRBJ2-1	TRBV9	CASSASGTWDQFF
TRBJ1-1	TRBV6-2/TRBV6-3	CASSSEQAVNTEAFF
TRBJ2-7	TRBV10-3	CAISESIDSSSYEQYF
TRBJ2-7	TRBV12-3/TRBV12-4	CASSPNLFYEQYF
TRBJ2-2	TRBV5-1	CASSLAGTGTDTRELFF
TRBJ1-2	TRBV20-1	CSVEAGRGYTF
TRBJ2-7	TRBV20-1	CSARALAGGAYEQYF
TRBJ2-2	TRBV9	CASSDPASGGHTGELFF
TRBJ2-7	TRBV7-9	CASSLVTGNPSYEQYF
TRBJ2-7	TRBV30	CAWSLIRWEQYF
TRBJ2-3	TRBV7-6	CASSPGTSGDTDTQYF
TRBJ2-1	TRBV29-1	CSVHPTGGIYEQFF